The 30 T cell receptor beta chains below were found in one sample sequenced in a study of T cell repertoires in cytomegalovirus infection. The antigens for these receptors are not known. TCRdb reanalysed the reads using MiXCR and keeps one entry per CDR3 protein. The sample has roughly 45,000 distinct CDR3 sequences; about 21% are singletons. This specimen consisted of CD8+ T cells from cultured PBMCs, obtained from culture after CMV antigen stimulation. The receptor set was obtained from a human donor in good health (CMV status not recorded). Some clones in this sample may be carry-over from other donors' samples.

V is TRBV28 and J is TRBJ2-1; TRBD1 matches 12 bases. The V gene's germline CDR1 is MDHEN and CDR2 SYDVKM. J lost 9 bases, V lost 3 bases, and 9 bases had no gene match. The CDR3 runs to 16 residues. CDR3 amino acids: CASSFPRDRGRGEQFF. CDR3 coding DNA: TGTGCCAGCAGTTTTCCCCGGGACAGGGGGCGCGGTGAGCAGTTCTTC.

V gene TRBV7-9 combines with J gene TRBJ2-5; D might be TRBD2 (5 bases). This CDR3 is 14 amino acids long. Trimming cost V 4 bases and J 2 bases, with 11 bases left between them. The V gene's germline CDR1 is SEHNR and CDR2 FQNEAQ (reference sequence). The CDR3 loop reads CASSSSDYQETQYF. CDR3 bases: TGTGCCAGCAGCTCAAGTGACTATCAAGAGACCCAGTACTTC.

This clonotype was found many times. This chain connects TRBV27 to TRBJ2-1, with D possibly TRBD2 on 6 matching bases. The V and J ends lost 5 bases and 1 base respectively, with 9 bases between them. The CDR3 consists of 14 residues. Germline V CDR1 and CDR2: MNHEY, SMNVEV (reference sequence). CDR3 loop: CASSNRGSYNEQFF. CDR3 DNA: TGTGCCAGCAGTAACCGGGGGTCCTACAATGAGCAGTTCTTC.

This clonotype was detected many times. V and J are TRBV7-9 and TRBJ2-4; D gene ambiguous. The CDR3 totals 14 residues. V was trimmed by 4 bases and J by 1 base, leaving 8 bases between them. Germline loops: CDR1 SEHNR, CDR2 FQNEAQ (reference sequence). The CDR3 region is CASSWEGAKNIQYF. The CDR3 DNA reads TGTGCCAGCAGCTGGGAAGGGGCCAAAAACATTCAGTACTTC.

The CDR3 is CASSYRPTDEQYF. CDR3 DNA sequence: TGTGCCAGCAGTTACCGACCGACAGACGAGCAGTACTTC. The chain links TRBV6-5 to TRBJ2-7, with D maybe TRBD1 (5 bases). CDR3 size: 13 residues. Germline V CDR1 and CDR2: MNHEY, SVGAGI. The ends were cut back, 2 bases at V and 5 bases at J, with 10 bases in the middle.

The chain uses TRBV7-8 and TRBJ2-5; D is unclear. This CDR3 spans 15 amino acids. The V and J ends lost 5 bases and 4 bases respectively, with 17 bases between them. Germline-derived CDR1 and CDR2 are SGHVS and FQNEAQ. Here the CDR3 reads CASSPHGAFGETQYF. The CDR3 DNA reads TGTGCCAGCAGCCCACACGGAGCCTTTGGAGAGACCCAGTACTTC.

This clonotype was seen a handful of times. The CDR3 region is CASSYSTTGANCTDTQYF. The CDR3 region has the DNA TGTGCCAGCAGTTACTCCACGACAGGGGCGAACTGCACAGATACGCAGTATTTT. This rearrangement joins TRBV6-5 to TRBJ2-3, with 8 positions matching TRBD1. Germline loops: CDR1 MNHEY, CDR2 SVGAGI. CDR3 size: 18 residues. V trimming: 0 bases; J trimming: 1 base; junction bases outside the gene matches: 9.

The chain has TRBV12-3 or TRBV12-4 and TRBJ1-1; possibly TRBD1 for D (5 bases). V lost 1 base, J lost 1 base, and 7 bases lay in between. CDR3 length: 14 amino acids. In DNA, the CDR3 is TGTGCCAGCAGTTTAGGAGGGACGAACACTGAAGCTTTCTTT. It yields the protein CASSLGGTNTEAFF.

The chain uses TRBV7-3 and TRBJ2-2; the match to TRBD1 covers 8 bases. The junction had 8 bases not matched to a gene; V was cut back by 3 bases and J by 2 bases. Per germline, CDR1 SGHTA and CDR2 FQGTGA. There are 17 residues in the CDR3. CDR3 region: CASSFPRQGPNTGELFF. DNA of the CDR3: TGTGCCAGCAGCTTTCCCAGACAGGGGCCCAACACCGGGGAGCTGTTTTTT.

This chain links TRBV6-2 or TRBV6-3 with TRBJ1-2; the D gene is possibly TRBD1 (6 bases). The germline V gene encodes CDR1 MNHEY and CDR2 SVGEGT. With 1 base removed from V and 1 base from J, the gap between germline ends came to 13 bases. This CDR3 has 16 amino acids. The CDR3 sequence is CASSYFGTRNNYGYTF. The CDR3 coding sequence is TGTGCCAGCAGTTACTTCGGGACAAGAAATAACTATGGCTACACCTTC.

This clonotype was seen a handful of times. The chain joins TRBV7-6 to TRBJ1-6; a possible D gene is TRBD1 (5 bases). The germline V gene has CDR1 SGHVS and CDR2 FNYEAQ. V was clipped by 4 bases and J by 7 bases, with 11 bases between them. The CDR3 runs to 14 residues. For the CDR3, the DNA is TGTGCCAGCAGCTCGCGGGACCTCAATTCACCCCTCCACTTT. Translated, it gives CASSSRDLNSPLHF.

This chain joins TRBV20-1 and TRBJ2-7, with no clear D. V lost 4 bases, J lost 0 bases, and 10 bases lay in between. This CDR3 is 13 amino acids long. Germline V gene sequence: CDR1 DFQATT, CDR2 SNEGSKA (reference sequence). The CDR3 spells CSAIQLNSYEQYF. The CDR3, as DNA: TGCAGTGCTATCCAGTTAAACTCCTACGAGCAGTACTTC.

There are a few counts of this clonotype. The V call is TRBV12-3 or TRBV12-4, the J call TRBJ1-1; TRBD1 aligns across 7 bases. Trimming cost V 5 bases and J 5 bases; bases outside gene matches: 5. CDR3 length equals 13 residues. The CDR3 bases are TGTGCCAGCAGTGGAGGACAGGTAACTGAAGCTTTCTTT. This translates into CASSGGQVTEAFF.

About this clonotype: No conserved phenylalanine or tryptophan ends this CDR3, so it is likely a read error. This chain uses TRBV28 with TRBJ1-6; D remains ambiguous. In germline, CDR1 is MDHEN, CDR2 SYDVKM. Trimming stripped 6 bases from V and 0 bases from J, with 9 bases between. There are 15 residues in the CDR3. The chain's CDR3 is CASRKESSYNSPLHL. The CDR3 DNA is TGTGCCAGCAGAAAGGAGAGCTCCTATAATTCACCCCTCCACTTA.

The V gene is TRBV7-8, the J gene TRBJ2-5; D remains ambiguous. V lost 5 bases, J lost 3 bases, and 16 bases lay in between. This CDR3 spans 15 amino acids. Per the germline V gene, CDR1 is SGHVS and CDR2 is FQNEAQ. CDR3 coding DNA: TGTGCCAGCAGCCCTCGGGTCCCTGACGAAGAGACCCAGTACTTC. Protein sequence: CASSPRVPDEETQYF.

V and J are TRBV11-2 and TRBJ2-1; D is uncertain. The germline CDR1 and CDR2 sequences are SGHAT and FQNNGV. This CDR3 has 12 residues. Trimming pared 6 bases from V and 2 bases from J, leaving 5 bases between. The CDR3 loop is CASSFAYNEQFF. Here the CDR3 DNA reads TGTGCCAGCAGTTTCGCCTACAATGAGCAGTTCTTC.

CDR3 residues: CASSYRNHYEQYF. DNA of the CDR3: TGTGCCAGCAGTTACAGAAACCACTACGAGCAGTACTTC. This rearrangement joins TRBV6-6 to TRBJ2-7; D remains unclear. V was shortened by 2 bases and J by 3 bases, with 8 bases between the two germline ends. Germline assignment: CDR1 MNHNY and CDR2 SVGAGI (reference sequence). The CDR3 is made up of 13 amino acids.

This clonotype was observed a few times. The rearrangement links TRBV7-8 to TRBJ2-7; the D is unclear. V was cut by 0 bases and J by 6 bases, with 15 bases left in between. The germline V gene encodes CDR1 SGHVS and CDR2 FQNEAQ. The CDR3 contains 15 residues. CDR3 sequence (DNA): TGTGCCAGCAGCTTAGCCCGACTGCCCACTGTCGAGCAGTACTTC. Its translation is CASSLARLPTVEQYF.

This clonotype was seen a handful of times. The rearrangement links TRBV12-3 or TRBV12-4 to TRBJ1-2; D is undetermined. V lost 6 bases, J lost 3 bases, and 11 bases lay in between. The CDR3 covers 13 residues. Here the CDR3 reads CASSPTEHYGYTF. In DNA form, the CDR3 reads TGTGCCAGCAGCCCCACGGAACACTATGGCTACACCTTC.

The chain has TRBV7-9 and TRBJ1-1; possible D gene TRBD1, 6 bases. This CDR3 region has 15 residues. The germline V gene has CDR1 SEHNR and CDR2 FQNEAQ (reference sequence). The V end lost 5 bases, the J end lost 2 bases, and 15 bases lay between the germline ends. The CDR3 region is CASSPPGHQNTEAFF. In DNA form, the CDR3 reads TGTGCCAGCAGCCCTCCGGGACACCAAAACACTGAAGCTTTCTTT.

This clonotype has just a few counts. J is TRBJ2-7 and V is TRBV6-1; D may match TRBD1 or TRBD2 (5 bases each). This CDR3 is 14 amino acids long. Germline CDR1 reads MNHNS; CDR2 reads SASEGT. The V end was cut by 1 base, the J end by 5 bases, with 12 bases between. Written as DNA, the CDR3 is TGTGCCAGCAGTGAAGGGGGAAGGGGAGACGAGCAGTACTTC. As protein: CASSEGGRGDEQYF.

This clonotype was seen a handful of times. The chain recombines TRBV4-3 with TRBJ2-1, with TRBD1 identical over 10 bases. The germline V gene encodes CDR1 LGHNA and CDR2 YSLEER. CDR3 length: 14 amino acids. Losses at the gene ends were 1 base for V and 10 bases for J; bases not matched to a gene: 4. CDR3 sequence reads: CASSQGQGAGEQFF. Here the CDR3 DNA reads TGCGCCAGCAGCCAAGGACAGGGGGCAGGAGAGCAGTTCTTC.

The chain joins TRBV7-8 to TRBJ1-5; 9 positions match TRBD1. Germline V gene sequence: CDR1 SGHVS, CDR2 FQNEAQ. The V gene end was trimmed by 3 bases and the J gene end by 5 bases; junction bases not matched to a gene: 2. This CDR3 comprises 14 residues. The CDR3 reads CASSFGTGHQPQHF. For the CDR3, the DNA is TGTGCCAGCAGCTTCGGGACAGGGCATCAGCCCCAGCATTTT.

This clonotype has just a few counts. This chain links TRBV28 with TRBJ1-2; 11 positions match TRBD1. Trimming at V came to 2 bases and at J to 5 bases, leaving 13 bases not matched to a gene. Germline V CDR1 and CDR2: MDHEN, SYDVKM. This CDR3 is built from 18 residues. CDR3 sequence reads: CASSLIRPGTGGRYGYTF. DNA of the CDR3: TGTGCCAGCAGTTTAATCCGCCCCGGGACAGGGGGTCGGTATGGCTACACCTTC.

The gene calls are TRBV15 and TRBJ1-4; no clear D gene. The CDR3 sequence is 15 residues long. V was cut by 8 bases and J by 3 bases, with 16 bases left in between. CDR1 LNHNV and CDR2 YYDKDF come from the germline V gene (reference sequence). CDR3 region: CATSGMGWANEKLFF. The CDR3 DNA sequence: TGTGCCACCTCCGGGATGGGGTGGGCTAATGAAAAACTGTTTTTT. Filled out from reference TRBV15 and TRBJ1-4, the complete variable domain reads DAMVIQNPRYQVTQFGKPVTLSCSQTLNHNVMYWYQQKSSQAPKLLFHYYDKDFNNEADTPDNFQSRRPNTSFCFLDIRSPGLGDTAMYLCATSGMGWANEKLFFGSGTQLSVL.

The V and J genes are TRBV6-2 or TRBV6-3 and TRBJ2-7; the D gene is possibly TRBD2 (5 bases). The germline CDR1 and CDR2 sequences are MNHEY and SVGEGT. Trimming pared 6 bases from V and 7 bases from J, leaving 16 bases between. The CDR3 runs 13 residues. Here the CDR3 reads CASSHGLFREQYF. CDR3 in DNA: TGTGCCAGCAGCCATGGACTCTTCCGGGAGCAGTACTTC.

This clonotype was seen at least ten times. The rearrangement uses TRBV5-6 and TRBJ2-7; D is tentatively TRBD1 or TRBD2 (5 bases each). This CDR3 contains 14 residues. Trimming removed 4 bases from V and 2 bases from J, with 13 bases in between. Germline values: CDR1 SGHDT, CDR2 YYEEEE. DNA for the CDR3: TGTGCCAGCAGCGCTGGGGCGGGCCCCTACGAGCAGTACTTC. It translates to CASSAGAGPYEQYF.

The gene calls are TRBV20-1 and TRBJ1-5; 7 nucleotides match TRBD1. J lost 4 bases, V lost 5 bases, and 5 bases had no gene match. CDR1 DFQATT and CDR2 SNEGSKA come from the germline V gene (reference sequence). The CDR3 extends over 13 amino acids. The CDR3 nucleotides read TGCAGTGCTTCCGGGACAGATAATCAGCCCCAGCATTTT. Encoded protein: CSASGTDNQPQHF.

The rearrangement uses TRBV12-5 and TRBJ1-1; tentatively, D is TRBD1 (5 bases). CDR1 and CDR2 from the germline V gene are LGHNT and FRNRAP. The CDR3 spans 14 residues. Trimming removed 3 bases from V and 1 base from J, with 9 bases in between. The DNA for the CDR3 is TGTGCTAGTGGTTTAGGACATTCGAACACTGAAGCTTTCTTT. It is translated as CASGLGHSNTEAFF.

This clonotype was picked up a small number of times. The genes are TRBV6-1 and TRBJ2-7; TRBD1 matches 9 bases. With 7 bases clipped from V and 4 bases from J, the junction kept 5 bases outside the gene matches. CDR1 is MNHNS and CDR2 is SASEGT in the germline V gene. The CDR3 has 13 amino acids. CDR3 bases: TGTGCCAGCATCGGGACAGGGCTTTACGAGCAGTACTTC. Translated: CASIGTGLYEQYF.